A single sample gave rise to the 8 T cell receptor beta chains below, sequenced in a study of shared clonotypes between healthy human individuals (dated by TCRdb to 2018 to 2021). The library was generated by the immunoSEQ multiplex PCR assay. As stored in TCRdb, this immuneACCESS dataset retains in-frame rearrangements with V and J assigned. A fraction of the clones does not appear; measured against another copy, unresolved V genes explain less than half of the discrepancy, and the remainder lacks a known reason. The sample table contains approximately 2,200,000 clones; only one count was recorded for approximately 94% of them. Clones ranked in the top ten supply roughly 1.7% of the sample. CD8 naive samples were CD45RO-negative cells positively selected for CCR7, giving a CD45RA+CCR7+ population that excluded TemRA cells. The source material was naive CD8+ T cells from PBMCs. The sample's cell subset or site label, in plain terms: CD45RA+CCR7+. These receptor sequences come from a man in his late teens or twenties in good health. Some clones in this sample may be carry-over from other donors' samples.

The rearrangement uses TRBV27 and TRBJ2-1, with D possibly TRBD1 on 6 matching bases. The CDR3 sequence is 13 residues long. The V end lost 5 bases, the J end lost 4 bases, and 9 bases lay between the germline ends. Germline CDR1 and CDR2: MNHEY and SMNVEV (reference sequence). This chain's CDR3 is CASSRGQYNEQFF. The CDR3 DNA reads TGTGCCAGCAGTCGTGGACAGTACAATGAGCAGTTCTTC.

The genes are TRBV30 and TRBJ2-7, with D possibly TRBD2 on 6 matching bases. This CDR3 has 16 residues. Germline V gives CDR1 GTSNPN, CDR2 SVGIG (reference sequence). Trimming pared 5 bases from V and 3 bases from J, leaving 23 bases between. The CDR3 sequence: CAWSLPVRDWLYEQYF. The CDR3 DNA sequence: TGTGCCTGGTCCCTACCAGTCCGGGACTGGCTCTACGAGCAGTACTTC.

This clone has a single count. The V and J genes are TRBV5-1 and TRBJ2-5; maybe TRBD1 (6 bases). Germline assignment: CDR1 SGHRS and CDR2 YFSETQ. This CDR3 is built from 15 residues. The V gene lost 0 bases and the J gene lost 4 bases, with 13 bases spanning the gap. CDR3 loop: CASSLEGWTAETQYF. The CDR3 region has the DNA TGCGCCAGCAGCTTGGAGGGGTGGACAGCAGAGACCCAGTACTTC.

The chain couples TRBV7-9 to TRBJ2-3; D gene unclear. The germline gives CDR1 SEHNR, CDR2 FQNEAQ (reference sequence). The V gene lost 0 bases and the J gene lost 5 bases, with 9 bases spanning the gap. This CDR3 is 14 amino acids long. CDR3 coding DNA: TGTGCCAGCAGCTTAGCTACCCAAATAGATACGCAGTATTTT. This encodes CASSLATQIDTQYF.

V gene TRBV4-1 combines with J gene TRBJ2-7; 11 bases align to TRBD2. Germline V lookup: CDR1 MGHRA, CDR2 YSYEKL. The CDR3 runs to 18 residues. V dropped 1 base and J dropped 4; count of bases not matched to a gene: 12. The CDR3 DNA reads TGCGCCAGCAGCCAAGTAAGCCTGGCACTAGCGGGGGTATACGAGCAGTACTTC. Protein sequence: CASSQVSLALAGVYEQYF.

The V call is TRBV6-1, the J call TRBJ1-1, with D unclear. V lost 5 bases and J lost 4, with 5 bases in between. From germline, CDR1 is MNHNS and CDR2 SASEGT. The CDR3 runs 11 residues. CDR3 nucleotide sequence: TGTGCCAGCAGTTTTGGCACTGAAGCTTTCTTT. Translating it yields CASSFGTEAFF.

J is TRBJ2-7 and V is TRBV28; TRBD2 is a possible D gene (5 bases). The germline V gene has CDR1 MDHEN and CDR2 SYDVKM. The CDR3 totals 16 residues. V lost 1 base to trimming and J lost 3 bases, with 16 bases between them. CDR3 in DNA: TGTGCCAGCAGTTTATTTTCGAGCGGTTCTCACTACGAGCAGTACTTC. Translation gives CASSLFSSGSHYEQYF.

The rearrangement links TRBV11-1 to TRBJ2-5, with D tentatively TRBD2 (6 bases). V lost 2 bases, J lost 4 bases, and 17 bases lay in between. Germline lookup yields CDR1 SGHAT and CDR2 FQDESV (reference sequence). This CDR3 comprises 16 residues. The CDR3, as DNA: TGTGCCAGCAGCTTAAGCAACTTAGGGAGGCGAGAGACCCAGTACTTC. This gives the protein CASSLSNLGRRETQYF.